Listed below are T cell receptor beta chains from one sample, sequenced in a study of blood T cells in healthy people across ages. TCRdb independently ran MiXCR on the 5' RACE reads; one entry per CDR3 protein. The table lists around 1,100,000 distinct CDR3 sequences, under 40% of them singletons. The material sequenced was blood. These receptors were taken from a man aged 18 to 29 in good health. Each CDR3 is given with its conserved first and last residue. Fields, in order: CDR3 protein, clone size, V gene, J gene, CDR3 length. Only some rows state a clone size, as once, few, many or a class for expanded clones.

CDR3aa: CASSQDPDRSTDTQYF; abundance: few; v_gene: TRBV4-3; j_gene: TRBJ2-3; len: 16
CDR3aa: CASSQGRGSSYNEQFF; abundance: -; v_gene: TRBV3-1; j_gene: TRBJ2-1; len: 16
CDR3aa: CSAMTYPQETQYF; abundance: -; v_gene: TRBV20-1; j_gene: TRBJ2-5; len: 13
CDR3aa: CSARDPRLAGNEQFF; abundance: few; v_gene: TRBV20-1; j_gene: TRBJ2-1; len: 15
CDR3aa: CSAREGVLQYF; abundance: -; v_gene: TRBV20-1; j_gene: TRBJ2-5; len: 11
CDR3aa: CAISKTLGEPTDTQYF; abundance: -; v_gene: TRBV15; j_gene: TRBJ2-3; len: 16
CDR3aa: CSVEGLVGPPYEQYF; abundance: -; v_gene: TRBV29-1; j_gene: -; len: 15
CDR3aa: CASSSRRTGELFF; abundance: -; v_gene: TRBV7-7; j_gene: TRBJ2-2; len: 13
CDR3aa: CSVEPKSGTDNYGYTF; abundance: few; v_gene: TRBV29-1; j_gene: TRBJ1-2; len: 16
CDR3aa: CASSQDRESVYGYTF; abundance: few; v_gene: TRBV7-9; j_gene: TRBJ1-2; len: 15
CDR3aa: CASSLERGRDQPQHF; abundance: -; v_gene: TRBV7-2; j_gene: TRBJ1-5; len: 15
CDR3aa: CASSQEGGATNEKLFF; abundance: -; v_gene: TRBV4-2; j_gene: TRBJ1-4; len: 16
CDR3aa: CAWSAGQGTTTDTQYF; abundance: -; v_gene: TRBV30; j_gene: TRBJ2-3; len: 16
CDR3aa: CASTGDPKGQPQHF; abundance: once; v_gene: TRBV28; j_gene: TRBJ1-5; len: 14
CDR3aa: CASSPLGRCGDEQFF; abundance: -; v_gene: TRBV4-2; j_gene: TRBJ2-1; len: 15